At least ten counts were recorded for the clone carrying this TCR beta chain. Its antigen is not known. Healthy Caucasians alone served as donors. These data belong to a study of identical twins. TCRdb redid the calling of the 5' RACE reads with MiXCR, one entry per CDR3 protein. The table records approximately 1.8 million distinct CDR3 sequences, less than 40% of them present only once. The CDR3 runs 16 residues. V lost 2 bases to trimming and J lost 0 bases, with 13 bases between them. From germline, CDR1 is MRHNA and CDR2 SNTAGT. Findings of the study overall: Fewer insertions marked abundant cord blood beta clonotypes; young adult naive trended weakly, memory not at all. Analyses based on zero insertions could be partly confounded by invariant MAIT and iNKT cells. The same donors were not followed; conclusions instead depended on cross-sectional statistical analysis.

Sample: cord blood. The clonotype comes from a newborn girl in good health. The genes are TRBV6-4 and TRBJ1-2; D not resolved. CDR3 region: CASSDPGRTSNYGYTF. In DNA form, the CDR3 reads TGTGCCAGCAGTGACCCCGGCAGGACGTCTAACTATGGCTACACCTTC.